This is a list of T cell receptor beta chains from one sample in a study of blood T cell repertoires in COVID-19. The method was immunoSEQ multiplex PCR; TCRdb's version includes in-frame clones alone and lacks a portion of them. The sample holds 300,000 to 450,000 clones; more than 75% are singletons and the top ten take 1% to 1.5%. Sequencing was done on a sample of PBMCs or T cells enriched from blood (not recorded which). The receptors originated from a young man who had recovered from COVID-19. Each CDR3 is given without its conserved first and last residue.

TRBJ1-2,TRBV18,ASSPITGVSGYT
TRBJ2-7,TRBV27,ATSKGPTYEQY
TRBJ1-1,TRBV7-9,ASSYDRGTEAF
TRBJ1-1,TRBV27,ASSFFQGNEAF
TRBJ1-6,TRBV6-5,ASSLAGESDSPLH
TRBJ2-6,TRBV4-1,ASSQVVQGSPTGANVLT
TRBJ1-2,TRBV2,ARELGTVYGYT
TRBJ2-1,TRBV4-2,ASSRGLADHNEQF
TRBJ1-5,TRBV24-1,ATSVPPDRAGNQPQH
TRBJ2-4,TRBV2,ASRGALVQY
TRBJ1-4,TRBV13,ASSLPRGEKLF
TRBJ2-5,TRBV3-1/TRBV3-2,ASSQDLKTQY
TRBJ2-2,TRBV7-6,ASSYRDGRTGELF
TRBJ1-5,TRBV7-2,ASSSRDRVGNQPQH
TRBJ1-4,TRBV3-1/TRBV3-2,ASRPATNEKLF
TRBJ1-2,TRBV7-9,ASRPRDIQLANYGYT
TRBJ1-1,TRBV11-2,ASSLDAGGYTEAF
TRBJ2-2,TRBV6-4,ASSDEGGAGELF
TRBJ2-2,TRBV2,ASIPRLAGYPGELF
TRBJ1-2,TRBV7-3,ASSLSRVFGQGFPTNYGYT
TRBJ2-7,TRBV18,ASSPTTGLEQY
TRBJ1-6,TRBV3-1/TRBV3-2,ASSPLGLRGGSPLH
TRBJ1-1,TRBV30,AWTRTEAKEAF
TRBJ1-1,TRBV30,AWSVQGSNTEAF
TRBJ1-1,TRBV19,ASTTREGPVNTEAF
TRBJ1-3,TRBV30,AWRGGSSGNTIY
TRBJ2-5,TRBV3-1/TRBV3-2,ASSQAGGGQETQY
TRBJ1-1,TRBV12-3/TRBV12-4,ASTGYTEAF
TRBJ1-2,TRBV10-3,AISVGSGRGDYGYT
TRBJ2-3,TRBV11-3,ASSLGSGDTDTQY
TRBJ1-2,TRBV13,ASSLGGNYGYT
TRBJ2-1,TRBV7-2,ASSRSRGGLEYNEQF
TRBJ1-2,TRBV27,ASGVGRRYGYT
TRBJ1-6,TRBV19,ASSRGQGSAPLH
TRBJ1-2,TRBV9,ASSVLGTGDLGYT
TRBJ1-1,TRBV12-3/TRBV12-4,ASSLGQGAEAF
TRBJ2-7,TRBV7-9,ASSTLTGAFGNEQY
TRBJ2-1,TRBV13,ASSLLNLVAADSSSYNEQF
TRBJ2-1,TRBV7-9,ASSLSVSYNEQF
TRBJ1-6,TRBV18,ASSPPRESSYNSPLH
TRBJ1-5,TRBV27,ASRQSGVNQPQH
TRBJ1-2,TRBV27,ASSTRVANYGYT
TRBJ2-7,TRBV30,AWSRTATYEQY
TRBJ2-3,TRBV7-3,ASSKSPTSTDTQY
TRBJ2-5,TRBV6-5,ASSSDRGETQY
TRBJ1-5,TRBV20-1,SASDRHSNQPQH
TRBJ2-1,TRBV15,ATSFASGSEQF
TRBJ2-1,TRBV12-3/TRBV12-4,ASTYNDRGLF
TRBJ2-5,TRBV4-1,ASSPTVEQETQY
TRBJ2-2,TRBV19,ASSISFRGSELF
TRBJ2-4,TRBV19,ASTLVVGGNIQY
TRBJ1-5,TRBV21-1,ASSMGQGPTVLDQPQH
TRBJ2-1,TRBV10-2,ASRASANEQF
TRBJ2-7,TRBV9,ASSVGKTPAGEQY